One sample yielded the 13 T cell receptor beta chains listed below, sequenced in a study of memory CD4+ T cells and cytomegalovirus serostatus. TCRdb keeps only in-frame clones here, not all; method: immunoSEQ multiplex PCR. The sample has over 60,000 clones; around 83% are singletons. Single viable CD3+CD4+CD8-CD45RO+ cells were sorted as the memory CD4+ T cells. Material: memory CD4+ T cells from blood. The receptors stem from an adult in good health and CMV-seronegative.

CDR3 DNA sequence: TGCGCCAGCAGTTCGCGTCAGGGACAGGGACAAGAGACCCAGTACTTC. This gives the protein CASSSRQGQGQETQYF. The chain employs TRBV10-1 and TRBJ2-5, with 9 bases that match TRBD1. Germline V gene data show CDR1 as WNHNN and CDR2 as SYGVQD (reference sequence). The CDR3 loop spans 16 amino acids. J gave up 2 bases and V 5 bases, and 9 bases lay outside the gene matches.

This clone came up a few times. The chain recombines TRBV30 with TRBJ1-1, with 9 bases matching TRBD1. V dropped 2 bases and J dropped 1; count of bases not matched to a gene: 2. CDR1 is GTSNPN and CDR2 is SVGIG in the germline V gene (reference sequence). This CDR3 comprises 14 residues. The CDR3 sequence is CAWSLDRGNTEAFF. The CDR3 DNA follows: TGTGCCTGGAGTTTGGACAGGGGGAACACTGAAGCTTTCTTT.

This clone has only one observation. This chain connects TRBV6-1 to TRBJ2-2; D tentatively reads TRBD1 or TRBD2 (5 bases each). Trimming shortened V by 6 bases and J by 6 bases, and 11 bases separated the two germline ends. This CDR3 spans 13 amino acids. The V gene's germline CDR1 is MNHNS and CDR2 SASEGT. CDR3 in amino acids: CASRERGPGELFF. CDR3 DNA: TGTGCCAGCAGAGAGAGGGGTCCCGGGGAGCTGTTTTTT.

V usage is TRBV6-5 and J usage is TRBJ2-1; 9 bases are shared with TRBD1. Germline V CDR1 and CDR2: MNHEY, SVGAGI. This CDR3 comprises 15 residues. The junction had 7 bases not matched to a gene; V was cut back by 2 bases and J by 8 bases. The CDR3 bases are TGTGCCAGCAGTTACGGACAGGGGAGATTCGATGAGCAGTTCTTC. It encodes CASSYGQGRFDEQFF.

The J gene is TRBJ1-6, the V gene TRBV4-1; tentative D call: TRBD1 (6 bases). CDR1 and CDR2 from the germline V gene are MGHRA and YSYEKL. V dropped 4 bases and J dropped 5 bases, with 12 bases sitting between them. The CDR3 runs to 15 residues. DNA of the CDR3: TGCGCCAGCAGCCGGAAGGGGGTGGATAATTCACCCCTCCACTTT. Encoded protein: CASSRKGVDNSPLHF.

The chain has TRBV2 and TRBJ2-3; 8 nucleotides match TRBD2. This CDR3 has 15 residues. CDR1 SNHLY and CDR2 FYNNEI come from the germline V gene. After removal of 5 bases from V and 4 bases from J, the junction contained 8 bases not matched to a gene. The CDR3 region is CASSSYGRDSDTQYF. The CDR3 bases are TGTGCCAGCAGTTCTTACGGGAGGGATTCAGATACGCAGTATTTT.

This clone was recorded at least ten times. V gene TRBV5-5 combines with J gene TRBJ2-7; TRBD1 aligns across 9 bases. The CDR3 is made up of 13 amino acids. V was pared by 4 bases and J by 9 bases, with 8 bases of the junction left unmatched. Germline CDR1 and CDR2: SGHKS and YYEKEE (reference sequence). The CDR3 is CASSATDRGWQYF. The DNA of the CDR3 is TGTGCCAGCAGCGCAACGGACAGGGGATGGCAGTACTTC.

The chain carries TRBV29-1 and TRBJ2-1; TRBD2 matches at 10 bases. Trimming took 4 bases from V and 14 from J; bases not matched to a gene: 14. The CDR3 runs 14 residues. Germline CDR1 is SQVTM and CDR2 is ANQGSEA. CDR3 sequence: CSVGTFLAGDGEFF. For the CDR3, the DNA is TGCAGCGTTGGGACGTTTCTAGCGGGGGATGGCGAGTTCTTC.

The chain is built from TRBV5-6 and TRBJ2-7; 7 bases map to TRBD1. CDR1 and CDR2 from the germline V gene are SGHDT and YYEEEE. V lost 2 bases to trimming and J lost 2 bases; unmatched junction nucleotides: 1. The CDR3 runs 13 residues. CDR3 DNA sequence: TGTGCCAGCAGCTTAGGGGGCCCCTACGAGCAGTACTTC. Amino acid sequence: CASSLGGPYEQYF.

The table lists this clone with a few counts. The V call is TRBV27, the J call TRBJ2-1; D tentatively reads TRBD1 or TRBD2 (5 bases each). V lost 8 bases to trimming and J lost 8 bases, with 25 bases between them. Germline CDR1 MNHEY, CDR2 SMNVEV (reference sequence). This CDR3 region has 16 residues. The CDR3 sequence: CASSIMYGGAVYEQFF. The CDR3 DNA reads TGTGCCAGCTCCATTATGTATGGGGGAGCAGTATATGAGCAGTTCTTC.

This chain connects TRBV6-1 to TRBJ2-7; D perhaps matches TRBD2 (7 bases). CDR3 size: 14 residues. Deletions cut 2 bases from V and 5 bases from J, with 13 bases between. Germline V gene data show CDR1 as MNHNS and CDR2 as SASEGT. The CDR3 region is CASSERGARNEQYF. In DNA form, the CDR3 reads TGTGCCAGCAGTGAACGGGGGGCTCGGAACGAGCAGTACTTC.

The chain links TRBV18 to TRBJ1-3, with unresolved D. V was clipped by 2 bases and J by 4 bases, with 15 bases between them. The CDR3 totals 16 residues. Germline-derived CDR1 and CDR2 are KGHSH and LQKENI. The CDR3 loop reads CASSPGPSRGGNTIYF. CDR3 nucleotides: TGTGCCAGCTCACCAGGGCCCAGTAGAGGAGGAAACACCATATATTTT.

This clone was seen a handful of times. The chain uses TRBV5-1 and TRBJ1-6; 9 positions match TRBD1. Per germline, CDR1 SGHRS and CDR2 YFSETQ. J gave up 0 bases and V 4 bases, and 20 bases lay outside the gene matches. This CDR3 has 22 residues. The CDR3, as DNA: TGCGCCAGCAGCCCAACCCTCCTTACAGGGGGCGCTTCGGGCTCCTATAATTCACCCCTCCACTTT. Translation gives CASSPTLLTGGASGSYNSPLHF.